Listed below are T cell receptor beta chains from one sample, sequenced in a study of blood T cell repertoires in COVID-19. Profiling relied on immunoSEQ multiplex PCR, and the TCRdb table lists in-frame clones only, not all of them. The sample yields about 87,000 clones, around 87% seen once. Sequencing used peripheral blood. All receptors derive from a human donor with acute or convalescent COVID-19. The donor label of this sample is uncertain. CDR3s include the opening cysteine and the closing phenylalanine or tryptophan. D genes are given only for firm matches. Size tells how often a clone was seen (once, few, many) or the class of an expanded clone, and some rows leave it out.

j_call | d_call | v_call | clone_size | cdr3_nt | cdr3_aa
TRBJ2-5 | NA | TRBV7-9 | NA | TGTGCCAGCAGCCCACAGGGTGGCGGCGAGACCCAGTACTTC | CASSPQGGGETQYF
TRBJ1-4 | TRBD1 | TRBV9 | once | TGTGCCAGCAGCGCGACAGGGGACTCGGCTAATGAAAAACTGTTTTTT | CASSATGDSANEKLFF
TRBJ1-5 | TRBD1 | TRBV6-5 | many | TGTGCCAGCAGTTACGGACAGGGCATTCAGCCCCAGCATTTT | CASSYGQGIQPQHF
TRBJ1-6 | NA | TRBV16 | NA | TGTGCCAGCAGCCAATTGAGGTCCGAGACCCTCCACTTT | CASSQLRSETLHF
TRBJ1-2 | NA | TRBV9 | NA | TGTGCCAGCAGCGTACAGATTAACTATGGCTACACCTTC | CASSVQINYGYTF
TRBJ2-7 | TRBD1 | TRBV11-3 | NA | TGTGCCAGCAGCCCGGGACAGGAGTCCACCTACGAGCAGTACTTC | CASSPGQESTYEQYF
TRBJ2-1 | NA | TRBV24-1 | NA | TGTGCCACCAGTGATTTGAGCGGAGGGGCCTACAATGAGCAGTTCTTC | CATSDLSGGAYNEQFF
TRBJ2-3 | NA | TRBV6-4 | NA | TGTGCCAGCAGTGAAGGCGGTAGCACAGATACGCAGTATTTT | CASSEGGSTDTQYF
TRBJ1-3 | NA | TRBV6-5 | few | TGTGCCAGCAGATTGTTAGGAAACACCATATATTTT | CASRLLGNTIYF
TRBJ1-5 | TRBD1 | TRBV5-4 | NA | TGTGCCAGCAGCCCCGACAGGGGATCGCAGCCCCAGCATTTT | CASSPDRGSQPQHF
TRBJ1-1 | NA | TRBV19 | NA | TGTGCCAGTAGGAAGGAGCAGGGTCTAACTGAAGCTTTCTTT | CASRKEQGLTEAFF
TRBJ1-4 | NA | TRBV30 | NA | TGTGCCGGCACCAGGGGACCTGAAAAACTGTTTTTT | CAGTRGPEKLFF
TRBJ1-2 | TRBD1 | TRBV6-5 | NA | TGTGCCAGCACCAGGGGGCGGTATGGCTACACCTTC | CASTRGRYGYTF
TRBJ2-5 | TRBD2 | TRBV5-1 | NA | TGCGCCAGCAGCTTGGAAGCGGGGGGCTCGGAGACCCAGTACTTC | CASSLEAGGSETQYF
TRBJ2-7 | NA | TRBV5-4 | NA | TGTGCCAGCAGCACGGGGGGCCCCTACGAGCAGTACTTC | CASSTGGPYEQYF
TRBJ1-1 | NA | TRBV11-1 | NA | TGTGCCAGCAGCTTAACAGGGTTGAGCACTGAAGCTTTCTTT | CASSLTGLSTEAFF
TRBJ1-1 | NA | TRBV19 | NA | TGTGCCAGCCTCGGGGGAAGGAAGGGGATGAACACTGAAGCTTTCTTT | CASLGGRKGMNTEAFF
TRBJ2-3 | NA | TRBV5-1 | NA | TGCGCCAGCAGCTTGGCCAGTCTCACAGATACGCAGTATTTT | CASSLASLTDTQYF
TRBJ2-1 | TRBD2 | TRBV14 | once | TGTGCCAGCAGCCAAGAAACTAGCGTGTACAATGAGCAGTTCTTC | CASSQETSVYNEQFF
TRBJ2-7 | TRBD1 | TRBV19 | NA | TGTGCCAGTAGTATGGGGACAGGGGGGATCTACGAGCAGTACTTC | CASSMGTGGIYEQYF
TRBJ1-6 | NA | TRBV19 | NA | TGTGCCAGTACCGGGACAAGCGGTTCACCCCTCCACTTT | CASTGTSGSPLHF
TRBJ1-4 | TRBD1 | TRBV4-2 | NA | TGTGCCAGCGGAATTACAGGGGATAATGAAAAACTGTTTTTT | CASGITGDNEKLFF
TRBJ1-2 | TRBD1 | TRBV19 | once | TGTGCCAGTAGTCTAAGAATACCGGGACAGGGGTTTAACTATGGCTACACCTTC | CASSLRIPGQGFNYGYTF
TRBJ2-2 | TRBD2 | TRBV7-2 | once | TGTGCCAGCAGCTTGAAGCACATAGGGACTACGAACACCGGGGAGCTGTTTTTT | CASSLKHIGTTNTGELFF
TRBJ1-2 | TRBD1 | TRBV7-9 | few | TGTGCCAGCAGCTTAGAGACAGGGGGTGTAGGCTATGGCTACACCTTC | CASSLETGGVGYGYTF
TRBJ1-5 | TRBD1 | TRBV2 | NA | TGTGCCAGCAGTGAAATGTCAGGGGGACGTCAGCCCCAGCATTTT | CASSEMSGGRQPQHF
TRBJ2-4 | TRBD2 | TRBV6-5 | NA | TGTGCCAGCCGACTAGCGGGGGCGGACATTCAGTACTTC | CASRLAGADIQYF
TRBJ2-7 | NA | TRBV27 | NA | TGTGCCAGCAGTTCCACCAAGACACTCACGGCCTACGAGCAGTACTTC | CASSSTKTLTAYEQYF
TRBJ2-1 | TRBD2 | TRBV5-6 | NA | TGTGCCAGCACCTTGAGGAGCGGGGGGGCCAATGAGCAGTTCTTC | CASTLRSGGANEQFF
TRBJ2-1 | NA | TRBV7-3 | NA | TGTGCCAGCAGCTTAGTTGTAGAAGATTACAATGAGCAGTTCTTC | CASSLVVEDYNEQFF
TRBJ2-5 | TRBD2 | TRBV11-3 | NA | TGTGCCAGCAGCCGTGACCTGGGGGGGGAAGAGACCCAGTACTTC | CASSRDLGGEETQYF
TRBJ2-5 | TRBD2 | TRBV5-1 | few | TGCGCCAGCACCCCATCACTAGCGGGGGTCCAAGAGACCCAGTACTTC | CASTPSLAGVQETQYF
TRBJ2-7 | TRBD2 | TRBV2 | NA | TGTGCCAGTCGGACTAGCTACGAGCAGTACTTC | CASRTSYEQYF
TRBJ2-6 | TRBD1 | TRBV10-3 | NA | TGTGCCATCAGTGAGTCCGGAGGACAGGGCTCTGGGGCCAACGTCCTGACTTTC | CAISESGGQGSGANVLTF
TRBJ1-1 | NA | TRBV5-1 | NA | TGCGCCAGCAGCCTCGGACAGACGAACACTGAAGCTTTCTTT | CASSLGQTNTEAFF
TRBJ2-3 | NA | TRBV27 | NA | TGTGCCAGCAGTTTGGTTGGCAGCACAGATACGCAGTATTTT | CASSLVGSTDTQYF
TRBJ2-7 | TRBD1 | TRBV19 | NA | TGTGCCAGTAGTATCGGCGGGACAGGGGGCCACGAGCAGTACTTC | CASSIGGTGGHEQYF